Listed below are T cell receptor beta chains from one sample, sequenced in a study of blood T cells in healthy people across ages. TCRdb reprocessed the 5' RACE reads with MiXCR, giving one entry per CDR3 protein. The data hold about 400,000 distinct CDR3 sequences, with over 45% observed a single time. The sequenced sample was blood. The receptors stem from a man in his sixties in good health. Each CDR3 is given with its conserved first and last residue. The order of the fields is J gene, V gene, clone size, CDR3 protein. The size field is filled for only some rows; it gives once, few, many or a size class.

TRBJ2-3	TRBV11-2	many	CASTLRDSRTDTQYF
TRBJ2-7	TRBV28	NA	CASRFPGAGGHEQYF
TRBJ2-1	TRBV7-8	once	CASSLVTSGVTRNNEQFF
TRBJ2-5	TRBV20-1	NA	CSAPAGQQETQYF
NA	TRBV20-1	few	CSARLPGQGGNEQYF
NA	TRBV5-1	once	CASSLKEYEQYF
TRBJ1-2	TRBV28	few	CASSSPGQHYGYTF
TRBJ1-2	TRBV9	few	CASSERGQGGYGYTF
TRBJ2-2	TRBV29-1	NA	CSASSTSATVGELFF
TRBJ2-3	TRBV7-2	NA	CASSPGTGGKDTQYF
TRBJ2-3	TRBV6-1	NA	CASSRRLAGRLSTDTQYF